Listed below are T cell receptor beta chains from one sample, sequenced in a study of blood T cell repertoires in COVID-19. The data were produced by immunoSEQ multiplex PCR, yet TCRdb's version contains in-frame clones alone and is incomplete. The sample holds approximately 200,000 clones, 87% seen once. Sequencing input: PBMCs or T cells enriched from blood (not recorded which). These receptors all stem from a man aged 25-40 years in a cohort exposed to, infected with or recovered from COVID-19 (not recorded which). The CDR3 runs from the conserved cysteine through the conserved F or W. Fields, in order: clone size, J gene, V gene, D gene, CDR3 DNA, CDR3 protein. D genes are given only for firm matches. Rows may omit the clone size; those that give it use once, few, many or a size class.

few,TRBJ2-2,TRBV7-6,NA,TGTGCCACCCAGGAGGCGGGAAGAAGTAACACCGGGGAGCTGTTTTTT,CATQEAGRSNTGELFF
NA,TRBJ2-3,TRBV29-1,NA,TGCAGCGTTGAGGGGCGGCGCTCGGATACGCAGTATTTT,CSVEGRRSDTQYF
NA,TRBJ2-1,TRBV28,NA,TGTGCCAGCAGTCCGAATATAGGACTCCCCCCCAATGAGCAGTTCTTC,CASSPNIGLPPNEQFF
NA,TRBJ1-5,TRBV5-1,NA,TGCGCCAGCAGCCCGTCCGGGTCCAATCAGCCCCAGCATTTT,CASSPSGSNQPQHF
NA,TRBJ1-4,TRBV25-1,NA,TGTGCCAGCAGTCCCAGGTCCTCCTCTAATGAAAAACTGTTTTTT,CASSPRSSSNEKLFF
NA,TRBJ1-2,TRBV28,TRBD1,TGTGCCAGCACCCTACAGGGGGAAGGCTACACCTTC,CASTLQGEGYTF
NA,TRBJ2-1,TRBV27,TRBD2,TGTGCCAGCAGAAAGCAGCAGGGAGGGGCCAATGAGCAGTTCTTC,CASRKQQGGANEQFF
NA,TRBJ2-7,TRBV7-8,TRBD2,TGTGCCAGCAGCCCGTTTTTAGCGGGTGCTTACGAGCAGTACTTC,CASSPFLAGAYEQYF
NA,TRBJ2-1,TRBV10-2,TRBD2,TGCGCCAGCAGTGTGGGGACTAGCGCGGCTGAGCAGTTCTTC,CASSVGTSAAEQFF
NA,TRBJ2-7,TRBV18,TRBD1,TGTGCCAGCTCATCCGGGACAGGTTACGAGCAGTACTTC,CASSSGTGYEQYF
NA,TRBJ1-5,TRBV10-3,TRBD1,TGTGCCATCAGTCGACAGGGTTTGGATCAGCCCCAGCATTTT,CAISRQGLDQPQHF
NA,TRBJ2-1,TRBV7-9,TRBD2,TGTGCCAGCAGCCAAACTAGCGCTCACAATGAGCAGTTCTTC,CASSQTSAHNEQFF
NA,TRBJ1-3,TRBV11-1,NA,TGTGCCAGCAGCTTGTTCTCTTTCGGCTCTGGAAACACCATATATTTT,CASSLFSFGSGNTIYF
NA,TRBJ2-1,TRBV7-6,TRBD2,TGTGCCAGCAGCCGCCCCCTAGCGGGAATGGGTAATGAGCAGTTCTTC,CASSRPLAGMGNEQFF
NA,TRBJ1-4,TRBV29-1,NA,TGCAGCGTGGAAACAGGTCCCTCACGGGAAAAACTGTTTTTT,CSVETGPSREKLFF
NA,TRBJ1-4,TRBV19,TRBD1,TGTGCCAGTAGTATACACCGGACAGGGGGTGATGAAAAACTGTTTTTT,CASSIHRTGGDEKLFF
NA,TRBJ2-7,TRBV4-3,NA,TGCGCCAGCAGCCAAGATTTGGCCAGGTACGAGCAGTACTTC,CASSQDLARYEQYF
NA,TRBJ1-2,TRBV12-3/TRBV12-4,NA,TGTGCCAGCAGTTTTCAGGGGCGGGATGGCTACACCTTC,CASSFQGRDGYTF
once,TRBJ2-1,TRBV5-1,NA,TGCGCCAGCAGCAAAGCGAATCCGAGGGTTGGCTACAATGAGCAGTTCTTC,CASSKANPRVGYNEQFF
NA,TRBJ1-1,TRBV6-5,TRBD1,TGTGCCAGCAGTTACGACGACAGGGGACCGAACACTGAAGCTTTCTTT,CASSYDDRGPNTEAFF
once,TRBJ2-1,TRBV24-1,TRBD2,TGTGCCACCAGTGATCTTAGCGGGAGACCCCTGTCCTACAATGAGCAGTTCTTC,CATSDLSGRPLSYNEQFF
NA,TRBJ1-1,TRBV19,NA,TGTGCCAGTAGTATCCTGGAGACGTCCACTGAAGCTTTCTTT,CASSILETSTEAFF
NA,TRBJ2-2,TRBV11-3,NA,TGTGCCAGCAGCCCGTACAGAACCGGGGAGCTGTTTTTT,CASSPYRTGELFF
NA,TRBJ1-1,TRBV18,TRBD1,TGTGCCAGCTCACCGACAGGGATGAACACTGAAGCTTTCTTT,CASSPTGMNTEAFF
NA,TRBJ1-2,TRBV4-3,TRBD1,TGCGCCAGCAGCCTCCGACAGGGCTATGGCTACACCTTC,CASSLRQGYGYTF
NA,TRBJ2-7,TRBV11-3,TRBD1,TGTGCCAGCAGCTTGGGGACAGGGCGCCACGAGCAGTACTTC,CASSLGTGRHEQYF
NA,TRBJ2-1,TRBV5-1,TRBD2,TGCGCCAGCAGCTTGATCAGTCTAGCGGGAGGGCAAAGCCAGTTCTTC,CASSLISLAGGQSQFF
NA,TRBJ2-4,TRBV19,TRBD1,TGTGCCAGTAGCAGGGACAGCCTTATTCAGTACTTC,CASSRDSLIQYF
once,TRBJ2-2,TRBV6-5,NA,TGTGCCAGCAGTTACCCAGGGCCCGGGGAGCTGTTTTTT,CASSYPGPGELFF
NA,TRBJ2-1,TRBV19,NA,TGTGCCAGTAGTATAGGGGGGACAATGGGATTTGGGCATGAGCAGTTCTTC,CASSIGGTMGFGHEQFF
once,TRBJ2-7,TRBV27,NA,TGTGCCAGCAGTTTATGGCAGGGGCTTTCCTACGAGCAGTACTTC,CASSLWQGLSYEQYF
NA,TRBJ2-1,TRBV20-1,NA,TGCAGTGCTAGTTTGGCTAGCACACGGAATGAGCAGTTCTTC,CSASLASTRNEQFF
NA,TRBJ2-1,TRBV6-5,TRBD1,TGTGCCAGCAGTTACTCGACAGGGCTGGGGAATGAGCAGTTCTTC,CASSYSTGLGNEQFF
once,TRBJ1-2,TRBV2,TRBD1,TGTGCCAGCAGTGTAGACAGGGTGAATGCTAACTATGGCTACACCTTC,CASSVDRVNANYGYTF
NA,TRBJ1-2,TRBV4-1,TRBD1,TGCGCCAGCAGCCAAGAATCCCCCGGGACAGGGGGCGTAGGTGGCTACACCTTC,CASSQESPGTGGVGGYTF
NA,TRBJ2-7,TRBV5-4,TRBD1,TGTGCCAGCAGCTCCCCAAAGGTCCGACAGGGGGCTAACGAGCAGTACTTC,CASSSPKVRQGANEQYF
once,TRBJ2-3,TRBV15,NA,TGTGCCACCAGCAGAGTCGACAGCTCACAAGATACGCAGTATTTT,CATSRVDSSQDTQYF
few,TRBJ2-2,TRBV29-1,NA,TGCAGCGTTCGGTCGAACACCGGGGAGCTGTTTTTT,CSVRSNTGELFF
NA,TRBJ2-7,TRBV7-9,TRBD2,TGTGCCAGCATCTCACGAACCGGGACTAGCGGGAGTTACGAGCAGTACTTC,CASISRTGTSGSYEQYF
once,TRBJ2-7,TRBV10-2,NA,TGCGCCAGCAGTGTCGGAGGGACGGCCTACGAGCAGTACTTC,CASSVGGTAYEQYF
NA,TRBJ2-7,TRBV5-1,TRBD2,TGCGCCAGCAGCTTGCGTTCCCTAGCGGGTTCTCCAAGCGAGCAGTACTTC,CASSLRSLAGSPSEQYF
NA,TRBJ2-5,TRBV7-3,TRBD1,TGTGCCAGCAGCCTATCCCCGGGACAGGGCCAAGAGACCCAGTACTTC,CASSLSPGQGQETQYF
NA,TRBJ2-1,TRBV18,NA,TGTGCCAGCTCAGCAGCATCCGGGAACGGGGAGCAGTTCTTC,CASSAASGNGEQFF
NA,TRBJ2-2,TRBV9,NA,TGTGCCAGCAGCGTAGAGAGGACACCCTTCGACGGGGAGCTGTTTTTT,CASSVERTPFDGELFF
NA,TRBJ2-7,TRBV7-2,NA,TGTGCCAGCAGCTTAAACAGGGTATCCTCCTACGAGCAGTACTTC,CASSLNRVSSYEQYF
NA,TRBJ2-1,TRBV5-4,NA,TGTGCCAGCAGCAAGCCAGGGACACCCTACAATGAGCAGTTCTTC,CASSKPGTPYNEQFF
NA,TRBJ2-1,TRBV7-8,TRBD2,TGTGCCAGCAGCTTAGGATCCGGGGCTAGCGGGACACGATCCTACAATGAGCAGTTCTTC,CASSLGSGASGTRSYNEQFF
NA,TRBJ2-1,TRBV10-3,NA,TGTGCGGTGTCTGAGGGAAATGAGCAGTTCTTC,CAVSEGNEQFF
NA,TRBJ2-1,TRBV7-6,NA,TGTGCCAGCAGCTTAGACCCCAACAGGGAATCCTACAATGAGCAGTTCTTC,CASSLDPNRESYNEQFF
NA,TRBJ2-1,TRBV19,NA,TGTGCCAGCCACAGTAGCTCCTACAATGAGCAGTTCTTC,CASHSSSYNEQFF
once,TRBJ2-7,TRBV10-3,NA,TGTGCCATCAGTGAGTCCCGGACGCGGACAGAGGGCGACGAGCAGTACTTC,CAISESRTRTEGDEQYF
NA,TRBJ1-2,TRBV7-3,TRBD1,TGTGCCAGCAGCCCCTCAGGGGGCGACTACTATGGCTACACCTTC,CASSPSGGDYYGYTF